Listed below are T cell receptor beta chains from one sample, sequenced in a study of T cell responses to AZD1222 COVID-19 vaccine. TCRdb keeps only in-frame clones here, not all; method: immunoSEQ multiplex PCR. The profile shows 130,000 to 150,000 clones, about 87% of them singletons. Sequencing was performed on peripheral blood, taken on day 0 of AZD1222 vaccination. These receptors were taken from an adult in good health. CDR3s include the opening cysteine and the closing phenylalanine or tryptophan. Fields, in order: J gene, D gene, V gene, clone size, CDR3 DNA, CDR3 protein. The D gene is left open where the match is weak. The size of a clone is reported for some rows only, either as once, few or many, or as a class for expanded clones.

>TRBJ2-3|-|TRBV9|-
TGTGCCAGCAGCGTTCCTACGAGCGGAGATACGCAGTATTTT
CASSVPTSGDTQYF
>TRBJ2-5|-|TRBV5-1|-
TGCGCCAGCAGCTCCCTTTTAAGCGGGTCTAGCCAAGAGACCCAGTACTTC
CASSSLLSGSSQETQYF
>TRBJ2-7|TRBD2|TRBV6-2/TRBV6-3|-
TGTGCCAGCAGCCTCACCGTTGGGCGGGAGGCCCCCTTGTGGTCCTACGAGCAGTACTTC
CASSLTVGREAPLWSYEQYF
>TRBJ1-6|-|TRBV19|few
TGTGCCGGCTCGACAGGAGTTAATTCACCCCTCCACTTT
CAGSTGVNSPLHF
>TRBJ2-7|-|TRBV6-5|-
TGTGCCAGCAGGGGGACACCTCCCTACGAGCAGTACTTC
CASRGTPPYEQYF
>TRBJ1-1|TRBD1|TRBV7-9|-
TGTGCCAGCAGCTTTGGGACAGGGTTTGATTTCTTT
CASSFGTGFDFF
>TRBJ1-2|-|TRBV6-5|-
TGTGCCAGCGTCCCCTCGGGGACGGCTTATGGCTACACCTTC
CASVPSGTAYGYTF
>TRBJ1-1|-|TRBV28|-
TGTGCCAGCAGTTTTGTTCTGCGGTGGGGGATGAACACTGAAGCTTTCTTT
CASSFVLRWGMNTEAFF
>TRBJ2-1|-|TRBV27|-
TGTGCCAGCGGGAGGGGGTTAAATGAGCAGTTCTTC
CASGRGLNEQFF
>TRBJ1-2|-|TRBV25-1|-
TGTGCCAGCAGTTTAGGGACTTTTCACTATGGCTACACCTTC
CASSLGTFHYGYTF
>TRBJ2-3|-|TRBV7-6|-
TGTGCCAGCAGCTTTTCTGGCGTGACAGATACGCAGTATTTT
CASSFSGVTDTQYF
>TRBJ2-1|TRBD1|TRBV20-1|-
TGCAGTGCTAGTAGTCTCCGACAGGGCGGGCGGGAGCAGTTCTTC
CSASSLRQGGREQFF